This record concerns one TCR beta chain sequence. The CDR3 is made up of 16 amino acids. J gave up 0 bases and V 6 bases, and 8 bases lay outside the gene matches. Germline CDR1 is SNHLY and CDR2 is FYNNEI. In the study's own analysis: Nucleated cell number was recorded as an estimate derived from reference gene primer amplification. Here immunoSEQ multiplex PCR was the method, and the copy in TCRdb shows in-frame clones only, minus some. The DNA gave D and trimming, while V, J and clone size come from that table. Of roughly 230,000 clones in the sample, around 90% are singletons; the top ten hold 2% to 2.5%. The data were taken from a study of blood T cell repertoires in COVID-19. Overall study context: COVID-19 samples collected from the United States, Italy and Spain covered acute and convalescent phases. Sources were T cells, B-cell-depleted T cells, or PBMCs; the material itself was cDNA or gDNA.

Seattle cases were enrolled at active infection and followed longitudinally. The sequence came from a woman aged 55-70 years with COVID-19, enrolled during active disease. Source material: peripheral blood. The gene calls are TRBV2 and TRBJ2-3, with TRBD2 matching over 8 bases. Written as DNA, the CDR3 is TGTGCCAGCAGCCGGGGGGGGCCCCGGAGCACAGATACGCAGTATTTT. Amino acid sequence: CASSRGGPRSTDTQYF. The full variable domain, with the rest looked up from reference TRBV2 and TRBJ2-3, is EPEVTQTPSHQVTQMGQEVILRCVPISNHLYFYWYRQILGQKVEFLVSFYNNEISEKSEIFDDQFSVERPDGSNFTLKIRSTKLEDSAMYFCASSRGGPRSTDTQYFGPGTRLTVL.